This TCR beta chain was sequenced during a study of cytomegalovirus exposure and HLA in healthy donors (dated by TCRdb to the late 2010s). As for the study more broadly: According to an earlier analysis of around 600 of the donors, 150 million to 200 million T cells yielded over 90 million unique TCR beta sequences and approximately 300 Gb of sequence data. About 300 gigabases of sequencing data and around 80 million unique TCR sequences made up an early release that covered several hundred HLA-typed donors. Of the 398 genotyped donors, about 80% fell in the genetic ancestry cluster associated with self-reported Caucasian donors. The study aimed to test whether cataloging public T cell receptors could reveal signatures of past pathogen exposure. Using immunosequencing, the study profiled T cell repertoires from 640 or so subjects and related those repertoires to cytomegalovirus serostatus. In addition to the first cohort of 666 subjects, a separate validation cohort of approximately 120 different subjects was used. To predict cytomegalovirus infection status, the study combined high-throughput TCR immunosequencing, statistical association of individual TCRs with disease status, and machine learning. To study patterns of TCR occurrence, a later analysis re-analyzed previously published TCR beta repertoires from hundreds of donors and added high-resolution HLA genotyping. Rather than using new phenotypic data, the later analysis identified candidate immune exposures from TCR beta sequences and from how often those sequences occurred across donors. An earlier analysis of 587 of the donors used high-throughput TCR beta sequencing to judge whether each TCR beta V gene segment behaved as functional or pseudogenic. Donor age, sex, ethnicity and CMV serostatus were compiled together with the repertoire data. A later genetic analysis took genome-wide SNP genotypes for about 55% of the 666 donors and used that subset as a discovery cohort. All discovery cohort repertoires had been generated using a single sequencing platform. Both class I and class II loci were covered by HLA typing, at four-digit resolution. The number of donors typed differed by locus, with about 629-630 for A, B, C, DRB1 and DQB1, about 500 for DQA1, 600 to 610 for DPA1, and approximately 470 for DPB1. Four to six DR-DQ haplotypes were handled as single units for association and clustering because linkage in the cohort was strong. Among 398 genotyped donors of the cohort, an average of about 240,000 unique TCR beta nucleotide sequences were sequenced per donor, about a sixth of them non-productive. Here is what the overall study found, with its caveats: Linkage disequilibrium might explain the correlated functional status among segregating V segments, but an unknown experimental factor could not be excluded. A total of fewer than 200 TCR beta chains were listed by the study as associated with cytomegalovirus. In both the original and validation cohorts, the classifier was reported to diagnose cytomegalovirus status with high specificity and sensitivity. Assigning TCR associations to individual alleles was difficult when HLA alleles, especially DR and DQ, strongly co-occurred. A later genetic analysis associated a missense DCLRE1C variant with V-gene and J-gene trimming of TCR beta chains, and an independent cohort replicated the association. An earlier analysis of 587 of the donors showed that most TCR beta V segments appeared in productive rearrangements either about 87% or about 30% of the time, which broadly matched IMGT annotations. Some 15 rarely observed V segments, including chromosome 9 orphons, were excluded from the earlier analysis of several hundred of the donors because counts were too low. A further reported finding was that TCR beta sequences accurately predicted the HLA-A and HLA-B alleles for most subjects in the first cohort. In a later analysis, the rate of TCR association differed among HLA loci, with DRB1 alleles having the most associated TCRs and HLA-C alleles having the fewest. According to a later genetic analysis, donors in an Asian-associated ancestry cluster had fewer N-insertions in productive TCRs than the approximately 610-donor mean. The cohort was sequenced for TCR beta chains only, and without alpha or paired-chain data the features that could be detected were limited. A later analysis found that HLA-associated TCR beta chains were more clonally expanded and had lower generation probabilities than equally common non-associated chains. A group of highly shared sequence variants was considered likely to be a technical artifact of the sequencing pipeline. Across donors, most TCR sequences were observed very rarely, whereas some public TCRs were present in many individuals. Presence/absence analyses assumed roughly uniform sequencing depth across donors, an assumption that may not hold. It was suggested by the authors that the approach could potentially be generalized to other disease states and immunological phenotypes. HLA typing was unavailable for some donors at each locus, so association tests used only the typed subset. At a false discovery rate of 0.05, a later analysis linked roughly 17,000 TCR beta sequences to specific HLA alleles. For the cohort, immune exposure information was limited to CMV serostatus. According to a later analysis, parvovirus B19, influenza, CMV and Epstein-Barr virus appeared linked to several top co-occurrence clusters. Most CMV-associated TCR beta chains appeared to be HLA-restricted in a later analysis, and the HLA associations seemed to be driven largely by CMV exposure. In vitro tests confirmed that three of the cytomegalovirus-associated TCR beta chains recognize cytomegalovirus antigens.

Library preparation was by the immunoSEQ multiplex PCR assay. The multiplex PCR relied on a mix of 60 forward primers for TCR Vbeta segments and 13 reverse primers for TCR Jbeta segments. A multiplex PCR assay on genomic DNA amplified the CDR3 region of rearranged TCR beta genes. Amplified TCR beta libraries were sequenced as 87-base-pair reads on the Illumina HiSeq System. The authors' pipeline ran thus. A later analysis tallied 75 million to 95 million unique TCR beta chains across the 650 to 750 repertoires, and approximately 12 million of those chains were shared by two or more donors. A nearest-neighbor algorithm error-corrected the raw reads and collapsed the reads into unique sequences, merging closely related sequences to remove PCR and sequencing errors. CDR3 sequences were aligned to IMGT reference sequences to assign V, D and J gene segments. Each retained sequence needed at least a six-nucleotide match to both a V gene segment and a J gene segment. Rearrangements were classified as productive when the CDR3 lacked stop codons and remained in frame with V and J, and all other rearrangements were classified as non-productive. Following IMGT convention, CDR3 was defined as the stretch from the second conserved V-encoded cysteine up to the conserved J-encoded phenylalanine. The earlier analysis of about 500 of the donors excluded sequences that lacked an unambiguous match to a single V gene segment. In an earlier analysis of several hundred of the donors, a V segment was called functional when productive rearrangements were above 56.7%, and segregating when the standard deviation between donors exceeded 5%. A statistical classification framework was built to diagnose cytomegalovirus status from the catalog of TCR beta chain sequences. In a later analysis, TCR nucleotide sequences were compared against IMGT/GENE-DB human TR gene sequences so that V and J genes could be assigned. A later analysis assigned CDR3 sequences and most-parsimonious VDJ recombination scenarios with the TCRdist pipeline. In a later analysis, every TCR beta chain was defined by the combination of its CDR3 amino acid sequence and its V-gene family, and reads without a unique V-gene family were dropped. A later analysis removed 592 highly shared, low-generation-probability nucleotide sequences to deal with suspected cross-contamination and a sequencing artifact. In a later analysis, a clonal expansion index for each public chain was calculated from normalized within-repertoire ranks of inferred template counts. Generation probabilities in a later analysis came from a VDJ recombination model fitted to out-of-frame rearrangements, and those results were checked against IGoR. In a later analysis, hypergeometric tests were used to score TCR-TCR, TCR-HLA and TCR-CMV co-occurrence, with a repertoire-size bias correction applied to TCR pairs. A later analysis estimated false discovery rates by permuting HLA or CMV assignments 20 times. In a later analysis, co-occurring TCRs were grouped with DBSCAN, and TCRdist sequence similarity was added when clustering was performed within HLA-allele-positive subsets. Co-occurrence clustering excluded repertoires with fewer than 30,000 or more than 120,000 public chains, plus five with anomalous nucleotide sharing. This immuneACCESS table, as held by TCRdb, lists in-frame sequences with V and J called but not all clones. Of the missing ones, under half trace to an unresolved V gene in checked studies; the others have no known cause. The V and J calls and clone size are taken from that table; D and trimming were inferred from the DNA. For this sample there are 150,000 to 200,000 clones; 70% to 80% appear just once. The ten largest clones take up roughly 1% of the sample.

As to this clone: Its antigen target is currently unknown. Base qualities were left out, and no much larger clone turns up one base away.

In total, around 600 healthy bone marrow donors made up the cohort. All cohort members were sampled while nominally healthy, although unrecorded immune exposures were likely present. The donor was CMV seronegative and was included in the group of several hundred seronegative cohort members. A peripheral blood sample was collected from each donor, and TCR beta sequencing was performed on peripheral blood mononuclear cells. The Qiagen DNeasy Blood Extraction Kit was used to extract genomic DNA from the blood cell samples. The sample was PBMCs. This sequence originates from a woman between 40 and 50 years old in good health and CMV-seronegative.

The CDR3 reads CASSSLDRLEAFF. The DNA is as follows: TGTGCCAGCAGCTCCCTGGACAGACTAGAAGCTTTCTTT. The rearrangement combines TRBV7-9 with TRBJ1-1, and TRBD1 may be the D gene, going by 6 matching bases. CDR1 and CDR2, looked up from the germline V gene (reference sequence), are SEHNR and FQNEAQ. The CDR3 covers 13 residues, taking in both the cysteine and the phenylalanine. Left in the record is the CDR3 DNA by itself, 39 bases read in frame from the first base. At the junction V is shortened by 4 bases and J by 8 bases, with 14 bases in between.